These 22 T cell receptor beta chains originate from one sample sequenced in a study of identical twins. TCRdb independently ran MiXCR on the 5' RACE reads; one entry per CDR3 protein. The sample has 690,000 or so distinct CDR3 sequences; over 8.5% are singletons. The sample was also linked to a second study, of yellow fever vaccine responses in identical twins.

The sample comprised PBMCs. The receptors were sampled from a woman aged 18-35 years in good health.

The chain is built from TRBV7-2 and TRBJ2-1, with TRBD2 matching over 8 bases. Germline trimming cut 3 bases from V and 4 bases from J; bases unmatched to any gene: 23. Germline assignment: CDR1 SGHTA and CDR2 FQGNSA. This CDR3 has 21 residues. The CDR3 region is CASSLRRGSDTSGRPYNEQFF. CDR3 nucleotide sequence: TGTGCCAGCAGCTTGCGCAGGGGCTCCGACACAAGCGGGAGACCTTACAATGAGCAGTTCTTC.

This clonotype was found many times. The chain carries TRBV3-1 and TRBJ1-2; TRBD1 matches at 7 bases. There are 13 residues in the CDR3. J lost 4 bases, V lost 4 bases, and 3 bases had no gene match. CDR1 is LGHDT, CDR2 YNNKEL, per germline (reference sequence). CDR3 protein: CASSRGQLYGYTF. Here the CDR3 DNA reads TGTGCCAGCAGCCGGGGACAGCTCTATGGCTACACCTTC.

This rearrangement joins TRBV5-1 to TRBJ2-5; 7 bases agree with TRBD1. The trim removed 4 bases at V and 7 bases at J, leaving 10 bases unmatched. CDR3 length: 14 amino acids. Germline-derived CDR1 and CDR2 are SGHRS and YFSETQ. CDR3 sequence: CASSPGTVGLTQYF. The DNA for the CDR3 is TGCGCCAGCAGCCCCGGGACAGTTGGTTTGACCCAGTACTTC.

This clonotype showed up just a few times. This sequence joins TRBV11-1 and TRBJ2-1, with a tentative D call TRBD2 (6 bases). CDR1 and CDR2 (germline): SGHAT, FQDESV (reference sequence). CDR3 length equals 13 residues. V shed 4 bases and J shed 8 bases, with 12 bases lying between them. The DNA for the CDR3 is TGTGCCAGCAGCTCCCCGACGGGGGATGAGCAGTTCTTC. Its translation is CASSSPTGDEQFF.

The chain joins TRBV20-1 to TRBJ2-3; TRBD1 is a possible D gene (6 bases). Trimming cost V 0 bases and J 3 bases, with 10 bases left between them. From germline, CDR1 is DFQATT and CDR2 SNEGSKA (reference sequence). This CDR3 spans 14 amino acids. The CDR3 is CSAREDRKTDTQYF. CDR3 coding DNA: TGCAGTGCTAGAGAGGACAGAAAGACAGATACGCAGTATTTT.

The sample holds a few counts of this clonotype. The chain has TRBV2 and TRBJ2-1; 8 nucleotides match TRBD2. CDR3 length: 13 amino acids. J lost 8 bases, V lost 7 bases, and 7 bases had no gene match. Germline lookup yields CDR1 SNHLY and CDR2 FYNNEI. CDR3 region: CASMSGGVDEQFF. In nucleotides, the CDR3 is TGTGCCAGCATGTCGGGAGGGGTGGATGAGCAGTTCTTC.

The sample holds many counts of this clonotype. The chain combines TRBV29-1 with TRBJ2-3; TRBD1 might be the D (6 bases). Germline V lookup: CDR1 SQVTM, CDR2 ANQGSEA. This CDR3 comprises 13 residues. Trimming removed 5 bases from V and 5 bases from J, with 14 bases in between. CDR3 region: CSVQMGAEDTQYF. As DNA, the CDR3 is TGCAGCGTTCAAATGGGGGCGGAAGATACGCAGTATTTT.

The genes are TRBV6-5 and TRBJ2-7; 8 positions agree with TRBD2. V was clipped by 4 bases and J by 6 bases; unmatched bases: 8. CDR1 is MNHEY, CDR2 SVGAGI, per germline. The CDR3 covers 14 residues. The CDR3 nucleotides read TGTGCCAGCAGTTTCGGGGGACTAGATGTCGAGCAGTACTTC. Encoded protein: CASSFGGLDVEQYF.

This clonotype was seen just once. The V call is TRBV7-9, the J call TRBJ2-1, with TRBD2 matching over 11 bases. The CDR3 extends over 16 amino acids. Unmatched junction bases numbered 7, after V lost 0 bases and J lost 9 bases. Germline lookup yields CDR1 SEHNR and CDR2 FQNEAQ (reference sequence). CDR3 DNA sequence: TGTGCCAGCAGCTTAGCCACTAGCGGGAGTATTAGTGAGCAGTTCTTC. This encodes CASSLATSGSISEQFF.

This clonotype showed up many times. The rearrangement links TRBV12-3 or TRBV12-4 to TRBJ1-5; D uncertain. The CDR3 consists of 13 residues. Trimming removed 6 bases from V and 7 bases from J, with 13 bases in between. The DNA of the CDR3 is TGTGCCAGCAGCGTAACAAGGCGGCAGCCCCAGCATTTT. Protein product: CASSVTRRQPQHF.

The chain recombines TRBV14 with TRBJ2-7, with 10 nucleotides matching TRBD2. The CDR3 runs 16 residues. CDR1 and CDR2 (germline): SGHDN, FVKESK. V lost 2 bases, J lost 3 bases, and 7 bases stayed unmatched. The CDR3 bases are TGTGCCAGCAGCCAAAGAGAGGGACTAGCGATCTACGAGCAGTACTTC. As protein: CASSQREGLAIYEQYF.

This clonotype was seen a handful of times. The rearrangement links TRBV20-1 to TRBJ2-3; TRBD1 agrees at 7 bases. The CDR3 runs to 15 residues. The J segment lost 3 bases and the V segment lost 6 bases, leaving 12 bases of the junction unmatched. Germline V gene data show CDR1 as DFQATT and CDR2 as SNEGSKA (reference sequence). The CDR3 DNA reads TGCAGTGCCCCCCGGGCGCACAGGGGTACAGATACGCAGTATTTT. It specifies CSAPRAHRGTDTQYF.

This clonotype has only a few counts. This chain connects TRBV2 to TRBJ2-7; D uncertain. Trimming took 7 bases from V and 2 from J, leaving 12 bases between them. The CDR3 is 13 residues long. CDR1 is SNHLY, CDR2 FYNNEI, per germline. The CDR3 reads CASTGESTYEQYF. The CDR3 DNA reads TGTGCCAGCACTGGCGAATCAACCTACGAGCAGTACTTC.

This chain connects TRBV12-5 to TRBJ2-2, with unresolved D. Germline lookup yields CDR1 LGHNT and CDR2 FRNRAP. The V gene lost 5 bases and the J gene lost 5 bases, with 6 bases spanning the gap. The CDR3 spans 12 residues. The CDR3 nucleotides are TGTGCTAGTGGTCCCTCGACCGGGGAGCTGTTTTTT. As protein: CASGPSTGELFF.

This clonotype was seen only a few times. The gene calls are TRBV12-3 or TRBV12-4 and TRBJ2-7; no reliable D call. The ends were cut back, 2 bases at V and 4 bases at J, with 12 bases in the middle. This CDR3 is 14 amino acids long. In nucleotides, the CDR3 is TGTGCCAGCAGTTTAAGTGGAAAAGATTACGAGCAGTACTTC. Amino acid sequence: CASSLSGKDYEQYF.

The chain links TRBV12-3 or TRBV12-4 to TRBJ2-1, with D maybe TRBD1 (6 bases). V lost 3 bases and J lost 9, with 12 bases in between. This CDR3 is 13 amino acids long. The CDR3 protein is CASSLNRESEQFF. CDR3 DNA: TGTGCCAGCAGTTTGAACAGGGAGAGTGAGCAGTTCTTC.

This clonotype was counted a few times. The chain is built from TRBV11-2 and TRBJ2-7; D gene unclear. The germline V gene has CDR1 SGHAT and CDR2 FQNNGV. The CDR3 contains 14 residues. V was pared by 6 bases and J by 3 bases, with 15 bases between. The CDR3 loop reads CASSTEVAYYEQYF. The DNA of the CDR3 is TGTGCCAGCAGTACGGAAGTTGCGTACTACGAGCAGTACTTC.

The CDR3 protein is CASRGRGKDTEAFF. CDR3 DNA: TGTGCCAGCAGGGGCAGGGGGAAAGACACTGAAGCTTTCTTT. V gene TRBV5-4 combines with J gene TRBJ1-1; TRBD1 matches 7 bases. This CDR3 has 14 amino acids. The germline gives CDR1 SGHNT, CDR2 YYREEE (reference sequence). After removal of 5 bases from V and 3 bases from J, the junction contained 7 bases not matched to a gene.

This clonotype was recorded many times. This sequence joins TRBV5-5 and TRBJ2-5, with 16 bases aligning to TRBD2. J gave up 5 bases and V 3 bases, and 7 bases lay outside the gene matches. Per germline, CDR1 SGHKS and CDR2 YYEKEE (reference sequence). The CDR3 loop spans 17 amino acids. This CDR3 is CASSSGTSGGAGETQYF. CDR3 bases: TGTGCCAGCAGCTCCGGGACTAGCGGGGGGGCCGGTGAGACCCAGTACTTC.

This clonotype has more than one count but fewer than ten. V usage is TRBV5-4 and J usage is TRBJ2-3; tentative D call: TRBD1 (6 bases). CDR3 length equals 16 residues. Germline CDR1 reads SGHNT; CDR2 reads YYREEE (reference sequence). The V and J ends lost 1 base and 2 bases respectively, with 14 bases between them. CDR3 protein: CASSLPRTVITDTQYF. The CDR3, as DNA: TGTGCCAGCAGCTTGCCACGGACAGTTATCACAGATACGCAGTATTTT.

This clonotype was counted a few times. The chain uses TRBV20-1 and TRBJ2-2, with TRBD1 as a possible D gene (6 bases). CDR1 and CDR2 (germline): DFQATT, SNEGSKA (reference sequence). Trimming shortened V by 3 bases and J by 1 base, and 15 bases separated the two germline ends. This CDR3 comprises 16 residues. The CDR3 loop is CSAREPWGQNTGELFF. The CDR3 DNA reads TGCAGTGCTAGGGAACCGTGGGGACAGAACACCGGGGAGCTGTTTTTT.

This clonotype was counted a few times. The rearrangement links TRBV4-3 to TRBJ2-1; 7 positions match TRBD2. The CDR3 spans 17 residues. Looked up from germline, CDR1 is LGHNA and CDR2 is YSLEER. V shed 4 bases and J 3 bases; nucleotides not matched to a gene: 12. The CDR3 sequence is CASSPGPSGANYNEQFF. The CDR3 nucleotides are TGCGCCAGCAGCCCCGGTCCTAGCGGAGCAAACTACAATGAGCAGTTCTTC.